The T cell receptor (beta chain) described here comes from a study of cytomegalovirus exposure and HLA in healthy donors. General observations from the study: The authors judged a highly shared variant cluster likely a sequencing artifact. CMV serostatus was the only recorded immune exposure for donors.

This clone appeared a single time. Its antigen is not known. PCR was performed using 60 Vbeta and 13 Jbeta primers. Study processing details: The authors later counted roughly 79 million unique TCR beta chains, 9.5 million to 11 million of them shared. Generated by immunoSEQ multiplex PCR, the TCRdb table keeps only in-frame clones and is missing some. That table gives V, J and clone size, and the DNA gave D and trimming. The table records under 150,000 clones, roughly three quarters of them present only once. Germline V gene data show CDR1 as SGDLS and CDR2 as YYNGEE. V lost 3 bases and J lost 1; bases outside the gene matches: 9. The CDR3 sequence is 16 residues long.

This chain connects TRBV9 to TRBJ2-5, with 7 positions matching TRBD2. The sequenced material came from PBMCs. This TCR derives from a man in his thirties or forties in good health and CMV-seronegative. CDR3 protein: CASSAGEGRIQETQYF. In nucleotides, the CDR3 is TGTGCCAGCAGCGCCGGGGAGGGAAGAATCCAAGAGACCCAGTACTTC.